These 26 T cell receptor beta chains came from one sample sequenced in a study of blood T cell repertoires in COVID-19. Assay used: immunoSEQ multiplex PCR; TCRdb lists only in-frame clones, some missing. Of 130,000 to 150,000 clones listed, approximately 85% are singletons. What was sequenced was peripheral blood. The source is an older woman with COVID-19, enrolled during active disease.

CDR3 DNA sequence: TGTGCCAGCAGTTTTCAGCCCGGGACAGGGGTATTGTGGCTGTTTTTT. Translating it yields CASSFQPGTGVLWLFF. The V call is TRBV7-9, the J call TRBJ2-2, with TRBD1 matching 10 bases. V was pared by 6 bases and J by 13 bases, with 17 bases of the junction left unmatched. Germline CDR1 and CDR2: SEHNR and FQNEAQ (reference sequence). The CDR3 is made up of 16 amino acids.

The genes are TRBV2 and TRBJ2-3; TRBD1 matches at 10 bases. Germline-derived CDR1 and CDR2 are SNHLY and FYNNEI. This CDR3 is built from 16 residues. The ends lost 6 bases at V and 2 bases at J; junction bases unmatched: 8. The CDR3 protein is CASSESGQGLTDTQYF. The CDR3 DNA is TGTGCCAGCAGCGAGTCGGGACAGGGGCTCACAGATACGCAGTATTTT.

The chain employs TRBV9 and TRBJ2-5; 8 positions match TRBD2. Germline lookup yields CDR1 SGDLS and CDR2 YYNGEE. V was pared by 4 bases and J by 5 bases, with 7 bases of the junction left unmatched. This CDR3 is built from 14 residues. CDR3 loop: CASSYGGALETQYF. CDR3 DNA sequence: TGTGCCAGCAGCTACGGGGGGGCCCTGGAGACCCAGTACTTC.

The V call is TRBV4-2, the J call TRBJ2-5; weak D call: TRBD2 (5 bases). The germline V gene encodes CDR1 LGHNA and CDR2 YNFKEQ. The CDR3 totals 13 residues. The V gene lost 0 bases and the J gene lost 6 bases, with 8 bases spanning the gap. As DNA, the CDR3 is TGTGCCAGCAGCCAAGACGAGGGAAAGACCCAGTACTTC. Translation: CASSQDEGKTQYF.

This CDR3 is CASSPQGGRGNQPQHF. The CDR3, as DNA: TGTGCCAGCTCACCCCAAGGGGGACGGGGCAATCAGCCCCAGCATTTT. The chain carries TRBV18 and TRBJ1-5; D is possibly TRBD1 (6 bases). Trimming shortened V by 3 bases and J by 2 bases, and 14 bases separated the two germline ends. Germline-derived CDR1 and CDR2 are KGHSH and LQKENI. This CDR3 is 16 amino acids long.

This clone has just one count. The chain recombines TRBV14 with TRBJ1-2; no firm D call. V gave up 2 bases and J gave up 1 base, with 8 bases separating them. The CDR3 length is 14 residues. The V gene's germline CDR1 is SGHDN and CDR2 FVKESK. CDR3 nucleotides: TGTGCCAGCAGCCAAATGAGGATTAACTATGGCTACACCTTC. Translating gives CASSQMRINYGYTF.

This chain joins TRBV23-1 and TRBJ2-3, with D perhaps matching TRBD1 (5 bases). TRBV23-1 is noted as an ORF with a role that remains uncertain. The V end lost 3 bases, the J end lost 7 bases, and 26 bases lay between the germline ends. The CDR3 runs to 18 residues. As DNA, the CDR3 is TGCGCCAGCAGTCACCTAATAAAGACAGTACCTGTTTTAAATACGCAGTATTTT. Translation gives CASSHLIKTVPVLNTQYF.

J is TRBJ2-5 and V is TRBV19; unclear D gene. V was clipped by 3 bases and J by 0 bases, with 5 bases between them. CDR3 length: 13 amino acids. Germline V gene sequence: CDR1 LNHDA, CDR2 SQIVND (reference sequence). The CDR3 DNA sequence: TGTGCCAGTAGTATTGGGCACCAAGAGACCCAGTACTTC. It translates to CASSIGHQETQYF.

V usage is TRBV24-1 and J usage is TRBJ2-7; D may be TRBD1 (5 bases). This CDR3 spans 13 amino acids. From germline, CDR1 is KGHDR and CDR2 SFDVKD. V lost 4 bases, J lost 5 bases, and 11 bases lay in between. CDR3 sequence reads: CATSDAGSDEQYF. The CDR3 coding sequence is TGTGCCACCAGTGACGCAGGGTCGGACGAGCAGTACTTC.

V gene TRBV7-9 combines with J gene TRBJ1-2; D call uncertain. Germline-derived CDR1 and CDR2 are SEHNR and FQNEAQ (reference sequence). There are 12 residues in the CDR3. V shed 5 bases and J shed 8 bases, with 12 bases lying between them. The CDR3 sequence is CASSASVRGYTF. The CDR3 DNA reads as TGTGCCAGCAGCGCCTCAGTTCGCGGCTACACCTTC.

This chain uses TRBV27 with TRBJ1-6; 9 nucleotides match TRBD1. CDR3 length: 16 amino acids. J lost 10 bases, V lost 4 bases, and 11 bases had no gene match. CDR1 is MNHEY, CDR2 SMNVEV, per germline (reference sequence). CDR3 nucleotides: TGTGCCAGCAGTTCGATCCCGGGACAGGGTGGGTCACCCCTCCACTTT. It translates to CASSSIPGQGGSPLHF.

CDR3 DNA: TGTGCCAGCTCACCCGACCGGGTCCCTAGCACAGATACGCAGTATTTT. This sequence encodes CASSPDRVPSTDTQYF. J is TRBJ2-3 and V is TRBV18, with no clear D. V lost 3 bases and J 0 bases, leaving 13 bases between the germline ends. The CDR3 covers 16 residues. Looked up from germline, CDR1 is KGHSH and CDR2 is LQKENI.

In this sample, this clone turned up once. The V gene is TRBV5-4, the J gene TRBJ2-1; 7 positions agree with TRBD1. Germline CDR1 is SGHNT and CDR2 is YYREEE (reference sequence). J was trimmed by 0 bases and V by 4 bases; bases with no gene match: 7. The CDR3 sequence is 16 residues long. This CDR3 reads CASSIDRETSYNEQFF. DNA of the CDR3: TGTGCCAGCAGCATCGACAGGGAAACCTCCTACAATGAGCAGTTCTTC.

The V call is TRBV21-1, the J call TRBJ2-7; the table gives TRBD1 as D, unverified against the DNA. TRBV21-1 is a pseudogene locus. This CDR3 comprises 15 residues. The CDR3 loop reads CASSIFRDTTYEQYF. CDR3 nucleotides: TGTGCCAGCAGCATCTTCCGGGACACGACCTACGAGCAGTACTTC.

This clone appeared once. The CDR3 here is CASSFPGAAGGFF. In DNA, the CDR3 is TGTGCCAGCAGTTTCCCCGGAGCGGCGGGGGGGTTCTTC. The rearrangement joins TRBV6-2 or TRBV6-3 to TRBJ2-1, with 8 bases fitting TRBD2. The V gene end was trimmed by 4 bases and the J gene end by 15 bases; junction bases not matched to a gene: 11. Germline CDR1 is MNHEY and CDR2 is SVGEGT. The CDR3 consists of 13 residues.

This chain connects TRBV29-1 to TRBJ1-2, with D perhaps TRBD1 (5 bases). The CDR3 sequence is 15 residues long. The V and J ends lost 3 bases and 6 bases respectively, with 20 bases between them. Germline V gene sequence: CDR1 SQVTM, CDR2 ANQGSEA. CDR3 sequence reads: CSVEGQGLLLHGYTF. CDR3 sequence (DNA): TGCAGCGTTGAGGGGCAGGGACTTCTTTTACATGGCTACACCTTC.

The V gene is TRBV30, the J gene TRBJ2-5; no clear D. The germline gives CDR1 GTSNPN, CDR2 SVGIG (reference sequence). Trimming shortened V by 2 bases and J by 3 bases, and 10 bases separated the two germline ends. The CDR3 totals 13 residues. Here the CDR3 reads CAWSISVEETQYF. In nucleotides, the CDR3 is TGTGCCTGGAGTATCAGCGTTGAAGAGACCCAGTACTTC.

The chain employs TRBV7-2 and TRBJ1-1; D is ambiguous. This CDR3 spans 12 amino acids. Germline loops: CDR1 SGHTA, CDR2 FQGNSA. Trimming cost V 4 bases and J 5 bases, with 8 bases left between them. In DNA form, the CDR3 reads TGTGCCAGCAGCTGGAGAGGTACTGAAGCTTTCTTT. Translation gives CASSWRGTEAFF.

The chain's CDR3 is CASSLRTSGDQETQYF. CDR3 nucleotides: TGTGCCAGCAGCCTCCGGACTAGCGGGGACCAAGAGACCCAGTACTTC. The chain is built from TRBV3-1 (or the pseudogene TRBV3-2) and TRBJ2-5, with 12 positions matching TRBD2. The trim removed 4 bases at V and 0 bases at J, leaving 3 bases unmatched. Germline values: CDR1 LGHDT, CDR2 YNNKEL (reference sequence). The CDR3 is made up of 16 amino acids.

As DNA, the CDR3 is TGTGCCAGCAAAATCACAGGGGCTGAAAAACTGTTTTTT. Amino acid sequence: CASKITGAEKLFF. The rearrangement joins TRBV28 to TRBJ1-4, with 7 nucleotides matching TRBD1. Trimming removed 7 bases from V and 7 bases from J; junction bases left unmatched: 6. Germline V lookup: CDR1 MDHEN, CDR2 SYDVKM. The CDR3 loop spans 13 amino acids.

The V and J genes are TRBV27 and TRBJ1-2; 8 nucleotides align to TRBD1. The CDR3 has 12 residues. Germline V CDR1 and CDR2: MNHEY, SMNVEV (reference sequence). The ends lost 10 bases at V and 4 bases at J; junction bases unmatched: 5. In DNA, the CDR3 is TGTGCCACTAGGACAGGGATCTATGGCTACACCTTC. This encodes CATRTGIYGYTF.

The rearrangement uses TRBV5-1 and TRBJ2-2; a possible D gene is TRBD1 (6 bases). Germline CDR1 SGHRS, CDR2 YFSETQ. V was clipped by 3 bases and J by 1 base, with 10 bases between them. The CDR3 consists of 15 residues. For the CDR3, the DNA is TGCGCCAGCAGCTGGGGACACCTGAACACCGGGGAGCTGTTTTTT. Encoded protein: CASSWGHLNTGELFF.

The gene calls are TRBV7-2 and TRBJ2-1, with TRBD1 as a possible D gene (6 bases). CDR3 length: 14 residues. Trimming took 6 bases from V and 1 from J, leaving 10 bases between them. CDR1 SGHTA and CDR2 FQGNSA come from the germline V gene. The CDR3 DNA follows: TGTGCCAGCAGGTCGGACAGATCCTACAATGAGCAGTTCTTC. It specifies CASRSDRSYNEQFF.

The V and J genes are TRBV5-1 and TRBJ1-1; 8 bases match TRBD1. The ends lost 2 bases at V and 4 bases at J; junction bases unmatched: 1. Germline lookup yields CDR1 SGHRS and CDR2 YFSETQ. The CDR3 contains 13 residues. The CDR3 nucleotides are TGCGCCAGCAGCTTCCAGGGGGCCACTGAAGCTTTCTTT. This encodes CASSFQGATEAFF.

V is TRBV7-9 and J is TRBJ1-1; 10 nucleotides align to TRBD1. CDR1 is SEHNR, CDR2 FQNEAQ, per germline (reference sequence). This CDR3 is 15 amino acids long. Trimming removed 1 base from V and 4 bases from J; junction bases left unmatched: 3. The CDR3 DNA follows: TGTGCCAGCAGCTTAGAGACAGGGGGCGTCACTGAAGCTTTCTTT. Translating gives CASSLETGGVTEAFF.

The chain uses TRBV5-1 and TRBJ1-2, with D unresolved. V was clipped by 4 bases and J by 6 bases, with 10 bases between them. The CDR3 sequence is 12 residues long. The V gene's germline CDR1 is SGHRS and CDR2 YFSETQ. For the CDR3, the DNA is TGCGCCAGCAGCCAACCCGGGGATGGCTACACCTTC. It is translated as CASSQPGDGYTF.